These 2 T cell receptor beta chains were all obtained from the same sample, sequenced in a study of blood T cell repertoires in COVID-19. Measured with immunoSEQ multiplex PCR; TCRdb has only the in-frame clones, and not every one. Of about 370,000 clones listed, more than 75% were seen once; the top ten hold about 10%. Material: peripheral blood. These receptors were obtained from a woman under 40 with COVID-19, enrolled during active disease.

This chain links TRBV9 with TRBJ2-2, with 16 bases that match TRBD2. The J segment lost 4 bases and the V segment lost 4 bases, leaving 7 bases of the junction unmatched. Germline V gene lookup returns CDR1 SGDLS and CDR2 YYNGEE. The CDR3 is 18 residues long. This chain's CDR3 is CASSSPGLAGGITGELFF. The CDR3 DNA is TGTGCCAGCAGCTCGCCGGGACTAGCGGGAGGGATCACCGGGGAGCTGTTTTTT.

This chain links TRBV2 with TRBJ2-7; TRBD1 agrees at 7 bases. The length of the CDR3 is 14 residues. The J segment lost 5 bases and the V segment lost 2 bases, leaving 6 bases of the junction unmatched. Germline CDR1 reads SNHLY; CDR2 reads FYNNEI. As DNA, the CDR3 is TGTGCCAGCAGTGAACAGGGGGAAATCGACGAGCAGTACTTC. Its protein product is CASSEQGEIDEQYF.